Below, 23 T cell receptor beta chains from the same sample are listed, as sequenced in a study of blood T cell repertoires in COVID-19. The data were produced by immunoSEQ multiplex PCR, yet TCRdb's version contains in-frame clones alone and is incomplete. The sample holds roughly 70,000 clones, 91% seen once. The sequencing sample was made of peripheral blood. The source of these receptors is a human donor with active COVID-19. The donor label of this sample is uncertain.

This chain joins TRBV3-1 (or the pseudogene TRBV3-2) and TRBJ2-5; no reliable D call. Between the trimmed V and J ends, which lost 4 bases and 4 bases, there was a span of 4 bases. There are 11 residues in the CDR3. CDR1 and CDR2 (germline): LGHDT, YNNKEL (reference sequence). CDR3 region: CASSPRETQYF. The CDR3 region has the DNA TGTGCCAGCAGCCCCCGAGAGACCCAGTACTTC.

In DNA, the CDR3 is TGCGCCAGCAGCTTGGCCGGGACAAGTGGCACAGATACGCAGTATTTT. Translated: CASSLAGTSGTDTQYF. V usage is TRBV5-1 and J usage is TRBJ2-3; D is possibly TRBD1 (6 bases). V lost 0 bases, J lost 1 base, and 12 bases lay in between. The CDR3 runs 16 residues. The germline V gene encodes CDR1 SGHRS and CDR2 YFSETQ.

In DNA form, the CDR3 reads TGTGCCAGTAGTATAAGCGGGCCCAAAAACATTCAGTACTTC. As protein: CASSISGPKNIQYF. The rearrangement joins TRBV19 to TRBJ2-4; tentative D call: TRBD2 (6 bases). CDR1 LNHDA and CDR2 SQIVND come from the germline V gene (reference sequence). Trimming removed 2 bases at V and 2 bases at J, with 7 bases between. The CDR3 covers 14 residues.

This rearrangement joins TRBV14 to TRBJ2-3; D unresolved. The CDR3 loop spans 14 amino acids. From germline, CDR1 is SGHDN and CDR2 FVKESK. The germline V and J ends were trimmed by 1 base and 3 bases, with 8 bases remaining between them. As DNA, the CDR3 is TGTGCCAGCAGCCAAGGCCACGAGACAGATACGCAGTATTTT. Translation: CASSQGHETDTQYF.

The genes are TRBV24-1 and TRBJ1-2; 11 bases line up with TRBD1. V shed 4 bases and J 6 bases; nucleotides not matched to a gene: 15. The CDR3 contains 18 residues. From germline, CDR1 is KGHDR and CDR2 SFDVKD. The CDR3 nucleotides are TGTGCCACCAGTGACCCGGGGACAGGGGGTATAGGGGAGAATGGCTACACCTTC. This codes for CATSDPGTGGIGENGYTF.

This chain links TRBV18 with TRBJ1-2; D uncertain. Trimming took off 2 bases at V and 5 bases at J, with 12 bases between the two ends. The CDR3 consists of 14 residues. The germline V gene encodes CDR1 KGHSH and CDR2 LQKENI. The CDR3 bases are TGTGCCAGCTCACCATTAGGGAGGGATTATGGCTACACCTTC. Its translation: CASSPLGRDYGYTF.

V and J are TRBV12-3 or TRBV12-4 and TRBJ1-2, with 7 bases that match TRBD1. CDR3 size: 13 residues. The J segment lost 6 bases and the V segment lost 7 bases, leaving 8 bases of the junction unmatched. CDR3 nucleotide sequence: TGTGCCAGCACCGAAGGACAGGCGGATGGCTACACCTTC. This codes for CASTEGQADGYTF.

CDR3 in DNA: TGTGCCAGCAGCCAACCTGGCGGGGTTTCATACGAGCAGTACTTC. It specifies CASSQPGGVSYEQYF. The rearrangement joins TRBV28 to TRBJ2-7, with D perhaps matching TRBD2 (6 bases). The germline V gene has CDR1 MDHEN and CDR2 SYDVKM. The CDR3 loop spans 15 amino acids. Trimming left V 6 bases short and J 4 bases short, with 19 bases between.

The chain has TRBV4-3 and TRBJ1-4; D is undetermined. This CDR3 spans 13 amino acids. V was trimmed by 1 base and J by 6 bases, leaving 6 bases between them. CDR1 is LGHNA and CDR2 is YSLEER in the germline V gene. CDR3 in amino acids: CASSQGADEKLFF. The CDR3 region has the DNA TGCGCCAGCAGCCAAGGGGCAGATGAAAAACTGTTTTTT.

This clone has only one observation. V and J are TRBV5-1 and TRBJ1-1; D is unresolved. This CDR3 is built from 15 residues. Germline V gene sequence: CDR1 SGHRS, CDR2 YFSETQ. V lost 0 bases, J lost 1 base, and 10 bases lay in between. The CDR3 DNA reads as TGCGCCAGCAGCTTGGGGCCGGGAGGGAACACTGAAGCTTTCTTT. This translates into CASSLGPGGNTEAFF.

In its sample, this clone was seen once. Other nucleotide sequences in the sample specify the same CDR3. This sequence joins TRBV6-4 and TRBJ2-3; 10 bases agree with TRBD2. The CDR3 runs 15 residues. Germline V gene sequence: CDR1 MRHNA, CDR2 SNTAGT. After removal of 2 bases from V and 1 base from J, the junction contained 0 bases not matched to a gene. CDR3 loop: CASSDGTSGTDTQYF. The CDR3 nucleotides are TGTGCCAGCAGTGACGGGACTAGCGGCACAGATACGCAGTATTTT.

This clone was seen only a few times. The chain carries TRBV7-9 and TRBJ2-6, with D tentatively TRBD1 (7 bases). Germline values: CDR1 SEHNR, CDR2 FQNEAQ (reference sequence). This CDR3 has 19 amino acids. The V end lost 5 bases, the J end lost 0 bases, and 20 bases lay between the germline ends. The CDR3 region has the DNA TGTGCCAGCAGCCGAGGTCAGGGGGGTCGGCGCTCTGGGGCCAACGTCCTGACTTTC. This codes for CASSRGQGGRRSGANVLTF.

This clone came up once. This chain links TRBV27 with TRBJ1-4; 11 positions agree with TRBD1. The CDR3 totals 17 residues. Germline V gives CDR1 MNHEY, CDR2 SMNVEV (reference sequence). V shed 7 bases and J 8 bases; nucleotides not matched to a gene: 15. CDR3 DNA sequence: TGTGCCAGCACCCGAACCGGGACAGGGGGAGGTCGAGAAAAACTGTTTTTT. Translated: CASTRTGTGGGREKLFF.

V usage is TRBV18 and J usage is TRBJ1-1; D is unclear. The CDR3 is 12 amino acids. Germline V gene lookup returns CDR1 KGHSH and CDR2 LQKENI. Trimming shortened V by 3 bases and J by 6 bases, and 8 bases separated the two germline ends. CDR3 in amino acids: CASSPRESEAFF. CDR3 DNA: TGTGCCAGCTCACCGCGTGAATCTGAAGCTTTCTTT.

The chain couples TRBV6-2 or TRBV6-3 to TRBJ2-7, with D perhaps TRBD2 (6 bases). CDR3 size: 16 residues. Germline CDR1 is MNHEY and CDR2 is SVGEGT. Trimming shortened V by 6 bases and J by 3 bases, and 21 bases separated the two germline ends. CDR3 bases: TGTGCCAGCAGCCTCTCTCGGACGTCGGGAGTCTACGAGCAGTACTTC. Amino acid sequence: CASSLSRTSGVYEQYF.

The V gene is TRBV24-1, the J gene TRBJ2-2, with a possible D match to TRBD2 (6 bases). Per germline, CDR1 KGHDR and CDR2 SFDVKD. The CDR3 is 17 amino acids. V gave up 0 bases and J gave up 0 bases, with 10 bases separating them. The CDR3 protein is CATSDLGGSANTGELFF. The CDR3 DNA follows: TGTGCCACCAGTGATTTGGGGGGGAGCGCGAACACCGGGGAGCTGTTTTTT.

The V call is TRBV5-5, the J call TRBJ2-7, with TRBD2 identical over 11 bases. J was trimmed by 0 bases and V by 5 bases; bases with no gene match: 13. The CDR3 extends over 18 amino acids. Germline values: CDR1 SGHKS, CDR2 YYEKEE (reference sequence). In DNA, the CDR3 is TGTGCCAGCAGAGAGGACGGACTAGCGGGCCTTAGCTCCTACGAGCAGTACTTC. As protein: CASREDGLAGLSSYEQYF.

This rearrangement joins TRBV4-1 to TRBJ2-7; 12 bases line up with TRBD2. The CDR3 runs 16 residues. J lost 3 bases, V lost 1 base, and 4 bases had no gene match. Germline V lookup: CDR1 MGHRA, CDR2 YSYEKL. The CDR3 loop reads CASSQGPTSGSYEQYF. In nucleotides, the CDR3 is TGCGCCAGCAGCCAAGGCCCGACTAGCGGGAGCTACGAGCAGTACTTC.

The V and J genes are TRBV28 and TRBJ2-7; 10 bases match TRBD2. The CDR3 is made up of 16 amino acids. The V segment lost 2 bases and the J segment 4 bases; nucleotides outside the gene matches: 8. CDR1 MDHEN and CDR2 SYDVKM come from the germline V gene. CDR3 bases: TGTGCCAGCAGTTTACCCAGCGGGGGGGCGAGATACGAGCAGTACTTC. Its protein is CASSLPSGGARYEQYF.

The CDR3: CASSANTIAGDEQYF. In nucleotides, the CDR3 is TGTGCCAGCAGCGCCAATACAATAGCCGGGGACGAGCAGTACTTC. The chain has TRBV9 and TRBJ2-7; possible D gene TRBD2, 5 bases. V dropped 3 bases and J dropped 5 bases, with 18 bases sitting between them. The length of the CDR3 is 15 residues. Germline V gene lookup returns CDR1 SGDLS and CDR2 YYNGEE. Filled out from reference TRBV9 and TRBJ2-7, the complete variable domain reads DSGVTQTPKHLITATGQRVTLRCSPRSGDLSVYWYQQSLDQGLQFLIQYYNGEERAKGNILERFSAQQFPDLHSELNLSSLELGDSALYFCASSANTIAGDEQYFGPGTRLTVT.

The V and J genes are TRBV10-1 and TRBJ2-5, with a possible D match to TRBD2 (5 bases). Trimming cost V 5 bases and J 5 bases, with 18 bases left between them. Germline V gene sequence: CDR1 WNHNN, CDR2 SYGVQD (reference sequence). This CDR3 is 15 amino acids long. The CDR3 reads CASSPEGRGPETQYF. For the CDR3, the DNA is TGCGCCAGCAGTCCAGAGGGTCGGGGTCCCGAGACCCAGTACTTC.

This clone has only a few counts. This rearrangement joins TRBV5-8 to TRBJ1-1, with D perhaps TRBD1 (5 bases). CDR1 and CDR2 (germline): SGHTS, YDEGEE. The CDR3 is 16 amino acids. V was clipped by 0 bases and J by 3 bases, with 15 bases between them. CDR3 nucleotides: TGTGCCAGCAGCTTGGGGACAACAGGATGGCACACTGAAGCTTTCTTT. This codes for CASSLGTTGWHTEAFF.

V usage is TRBV6-5 and J usage is TRBJ2-7; TRBD1 matches at 7 bases. Looked up from germline, CDR1 is MNHEY and CDR2 is SVGAGI. V was clipped by 0 bases and J by 7 bases; unmatched bases: 9. This CDR3 spans 15 amino acids. CDR3 DNA: TGTGCCAGCAGTTACTCAGCAGGGGGTTCAAGAGAGCAGTACTTC. Amino acids: CASSYSAGGSREQYF.